This entry lists 6 T cell receptor beta chains sequenced from one sample in a study of glioma-infiltrating T cells after dendritic cell vaccination. Time point specified: after dendritic cell vaccination, including at tumor progression/relapse. This table comes from immunoSEQ multiplex PCR, and its TCRdb copy is limited to in-frame clones, with some not included. The repertoire includes 75,000 to 95,000 clones, roughly 77% of them detected once, and over 2% sits in the top ten. Sequenced material: blood, taken after dendritic cell vaccination. All receptors come from a human donor with glioblastoma.

The genes are TRBV9 and TRBJ2-1; tentative D call: TRBD1 (5 bases). CDR3 length: 15 amino acids. V lost 0 bases and J lost 4, with 11 bases in between. Per germline, CDR1 SGDLS and CDR2 YYNGEE. CDR3 loop: CASSVVTVEYNEQFF. The CDR3 DNA follows: TGTGCCAGCAGCGTAGTGACAGTAGAGTACAATGAGCAGTTCTTC.

The genes are TRBV18 and TRBJ1-2; 9 bases agree with TRBD1. This CDR3 region has 18 residues. V shed 4 bases, J shed 6 bases, and the junction held 18 bases outside the gene matches. The germline V gene has CDR1 KGHSH and CDR2 LQKENI. For the CDR3, the DNA is TGTGCCAGCTCACGCATCGGGACAGGGAGTGGAGTAGGGGATGGCTACACCTTC. It codes for CASSRIGTGSGVGDGYTF.

The chain combines TRBV30 with TRBJ2-3; 8 bases align to TRBD2. CDR3 size: 13 residues. Germline V gene lookup returns CDR1 GTSNPN and CDR2 SVGIG (reference sequence). V lost 5 bases, J lost 4 bases, and 5 bases stayed unmatched. The CDR3 sequence is CAWWSGSPDTQYF. As DNA, the CDR3 is TGTGCCTGGTGGAGCGGGAGCCCAGATACGCAGTATTTT.

This chain links TRBV6-5 with TRBJ2-7; 7 nucleotides match TRBD2. V was pared by 0 bases and J by 0 bases, with 5 bases of the junction left unmatched. The CDR3 spans 16 residues. CDR1 and CDR2 (germline): MNHEY, SVGAGI. CDR3 nucleotides: TGTGCCAGCAGTTACTCGATGGGGGGGTTCTCCTACGAGCAGTACTTC. Translation gives CASSYSMGGFSYEQYF.

The V gene is TRBV15, the J gene TRBJ1-2; a weak D match, TRBD1 (6 bases). Trimming cost V 3 bases and J 6 bases, with 11 bases left between them. The CDR3 runs to 13 residues. In germline, CDR1 is LNHNV, CDR2 YYDKDF (reference sequence). CDR3 DNA sequence: TGTGCCACCAGCAGCCCCCAGGGGCATGGCTACACCTTC. It specifies CATSSPQGHGYTF.

This chain links TRBV5-4 with TRBJ2-7; 7 nucleotides agree with TRBD2. The CDR3 sequence is 15 residues long. CDR1 SGHNT and CDR2 YYREEE come from the germline V gene (reference sequence). V lost 1 base, J lost 2 bases, and 6 bases stayed unmatched. Here the CDR3 reads CASSLSSGRPYEQYF. The CDR3 bases are TGTGCCAGCAGCTTGAGTAGCGGGCGACCCTACGAGCAGTACTTC.